This T cell receptor beta chain was documented in a study of T cell changes during pregnancy in multiple sclerosis (dated by TCRdb to about 2019). Turning to the overall study: The study looked at changes in the T cell repertoire across pregnancy in women with multiple sclerosis.

Preparation of the library involved the immunoSEQ multiplex PCR assay. The immuneACCESS repertoire file appears here via TCRdb, limited to in-frame rearrangements. These files lack a portion of the clones; in checked studies, under half of the deficit traces to unresolved V genes, and the cause of the others is not known. Recorded for this sample are tens of thousands of clones; about 90% of them occurred a single time. The ten largest make up 0.55% to 0.7% of the sample. Reading from cysteine to phenylalanine, the CDR3 counts 15 amino acids. The DNA shown is the 45-base CDR3, in frame from base 1. V trim: 3 bases; J trim: 5 bases; unmatched bases: 8. The CDR1 and CDR2 encoded by the germline V gene (reference sequence) are LNHDA and SQIVND. Of note for this clone: Its antigen is unknown. The sample holds no much larger clone one base away, and base qualities are not on file.

The chain was built from TRBV19 and TRBJ1-2, and TRBD1 matches 8 of the central bases. The sequenced sample was CD4+ T cells from peripheral blood mononuclear cells, obtained in the third trimester of pregnancy. The origin of this receptor is a female donor in good health, enrolled as a control in a pregnancy study. CDR3 protein: CASSISLQGAYGYTF. The DNA sequence is TGTGCCAGTAGTATTTCGTTGCAGGGGGCGTATGGCTACACCTTC.